A selection of T cell receptor beta chains follows, all from one sample in a study of monozygotic twins with cystic fibrosis. TCRdb's table, derived via immunoSEQ multiplex PCR, lists solely in-frame clones and lacks some. The sample includes about 35,000 clones, over 60% of them seen just once. The sequenced sample consisted of blood. These receptors originate from a girl between 10 and 17 years old with cystic fibrosis. Both conserved end residues are part of each CDR3. The D gene is left open where the match is weak. Clone size, where shown, is once, few, many, or a class for clones that have expanded.

v_gene,abundance,d_gene,j_gene,CDR3nt,CDR3aa
TRBV12-5,NA,TRBD1,TRBJ2-3,TGTGCTAGTGGTACCGGGACAGGGACCACGGGGACAGATACGCAGTATTTT,CASGTGTGTTGTDTQYF
TRBV5-1,NA,NA,TRBJ2-1,TGCGCCAGCAGCTTGGGGGTACGGGAGAGTAATCATGAGCAGTTCTTC,CASSLGVRESNHEQFF
TRBV18,NA,TRBD1,TRBJ1-4,TGTGCCAGCTCACCTTGGCAGGGGGAACTGTTTTTT,CASSPWQGELFF
TRBV9,NA,NA,TRBJ1-2,TGTGCCAGCAGCGAGGGATCAGACTATGGCTACACCTTC,CASSEGSDYGYTF
TRBV28,few,NA,TRBJ1-1,TGTGCCAGCAGTTTAGGTGGAGGGGGGACTGAAGCTTTCTTT,CASSLGGGGTEAFF
TRBV29-1,NA,NA,TRBJ1-2,TGCAGCGTTGGAGACAGATCTAACTATGGCTACACCTTC,CSVGDRSNYGYTF
TRBV6-1,few,TRBD1,TRBJ1-1,TGTGCCAGCAGTGCCTACAGGGGGACTGAAGCTTTCTTT,CASSAYRGTEAFF
TRBV7-9,NA,TRBD1,TRBJ1-2,TGTGCCAGCAGCTTAGTTCTGACAGGGGCATCGGATGGCTACACCTTC,CASSLVLTGASDGYTF
TRBV6-5,NA,TRBD1,TRBJ1-2,TGTGCCAGCAGTTACTGGCAGGGGGCGAATGGCTACACCTTC,CASSYWQGANGYTF
TRBV6-4,NA,NA,TRBJ1-2,TGTGCCAGCAGTCCTAAACAAGGGGCCAACTATGGCTACACCTTC,CASSPKQGANYGYTF
TRBV5-5,NA,TRBD1,TRBJ1-1,TGTGCCAGCAGCCAGACAGGGGCGCACACTGAAGCTTTCTTT,CASSQTGAHTEAFF
TRBV19,few,NA,TRBJ1-4,TGTGCCAGTGGGGCTGGGGGAGGTGGTGAAAAACTGTTTTTT,CASGAGGGGEKLFF
TRBV9,NA,NA,TRBJ1-2,TGTGCCAGCAGCGTAGAGGGCACCACCTATGGCTACACCTTC,CASSVEGTTYGYTF
TRBV4-1,NA,TRBD1,TRBJ1-3,TGCGCCAGCAGCCAAGATGGGGGGACAGGCTTCTCTGGAAACACCATATATTTT,CASSQDGGTGFSGNTIYF
TRBV11-2,NA,NA,TRBJ2-3,TGTGCCAGCAGCTTAGGGGGGACAGATACGCAGTATTTT,CASSLGGTDTQYF
TRBV28,NA,NA,TRBJ1-5,TGTGCCAGCAGGCCGGCGCCAAATCAGCCCCAGCATTTT,CASRPAPNQPQHF
TRBV5-6,NA,NA,TRBJ2-3,TGTGCCAGCAGCTGGACAGATACGCAGTATTTT,CASSWTDTQYF
TRBV29-1,NA,TRBD2,TRBJ2-2,TGCAGCGTTGTAGCGGGAGGCCCCCTGGTAGAGCTGTTTTTT,CSVVAGGPLVELFF
TRBV9,once,NA,TRBJ2-1,TGTGCCAGCAGACCCCAGTCTGGGGAGGAGCAGTTCTTC,CASRPQSGEEQFF
TRBV9,once,NA,TRBJ2-7,TGTGCCAGCAGCGCCTGGACGTCAGACGAGCAGTACTTC,CASSAWTSDEQYF
TRBV2,NA,NA,TRBJ2-1,TGTGCCAGCAGTGAAAGTCAGTACAACAATGAGCAGTTCTTC,CASSESQYNNEQFF
TRBV19,NA,NA,TRBJ1-4,TGTGCCAGTAGGCACAGGGAAGGTGAAAAACTGTTTTTT,CASRHREGEKLFF
TRBV10-3,NA,NA,TRBJ2-6,TGTGCCATCAGTGGAACAAATAGACAGGTCTCTGGGGCCAACGTCCTGACTTTC,CAISGTNRQVSGANVLTF
TRBV7-3,NA,NA,TRBJ2-1,TGTGCCAGCAGCTTAGGTAGCGGTCCCTACAATGAGCAGTTCTTC,CASSLGSGPYNEQFF
TRBV29-1,NA,NA,TRBJ2-3,TGCAGCGTTTGGGCCAGGGCGCCCACAGATACGCAGTATTTT,CSVWARAPTDTQYF
TRBV2,few,NA,TRBJ2-1,TGTGCCAGCAGCCCGTACAATGAGCAGTTCTTC,CASSPYNEQFF
TRBV18,few,NA,TRBJ1-1,TGTGCCAGCTCACCGCATCAGGGGAGATGGGACACTGAAGCTTTCTTT,CASSPHQGRWDTEAFF
TRBV4-2,NA,NA,TRBJ1-5,TGTGCCAGCAGCCAAGATCTTGGAATCGGTGGAAATCAGCCCCAGCATTTT,CASSQDLGIGGNQPQHF
TRBV5-5,NA,TRBD1,TRBJ2-2,TGTGCCAGCCGGCGGGACAGGCTAAACACCGGGGAGCTGTTTTTT,CASRRDRLNTGELFF
TRBV4-2,NA,TRBD2,TRBJ2-1,TGTGCCAGCAGCCCATTGGGGACTAGCGGCGACAATGAGCAGTTCTTC,CASSPLGTSGDNEQFF
TRBV18,few,NA,TRBJ2-1,TGTGCCAGCTCACCAGGGATTCAGAGCTCCTACAATGAGCAGTTCTTC,CASSPGIQSSYNEQFF
TRBV4-1,NA,TRBD1,TRBJ2-7,TGCGCCAGCAGCGCCGGACAGGGGCTCCCCTACGAGCAGTACTTC,CASSAGQGLPYEQYF
TRBV6-1,few,TRBD1,TRBJ1-5,TGTGCCAGCAGGATGATCGGAACAGGGGACCAGCCCCAGCATTTT,CASRMIGTGDQPQHF
TRBV10-2,few,NA,TRBJ2-5,TGCGCCAGTACGAGGGGGGGAACGCGAGAGACCCAGTACTTC,CASTRGGTRETQYF
TRBV19,NA,TRBD2,TRBJ2-2,TGTGCCAGTAGTAGGACTAGCGGGAGGGCCAAGGCCGGGGAGCTGTTTTTT,CASSRTSGRAKAGELFF
TRBV2,NA,NA,TRBJ1-5,TGTGCCAGCAGTGATCGGCCAGGTCGAGGGAGGGGCAATCAGCCCCAGCATTTT,CASSDRPGRGRGNQPQHF
TRBV6-5,NA,TRBD1,TRBJ2-7,TGTGCCAGCAGTCCCGGGACAGCCCCCTCCTACGAGCAGTACTTC,CASSPGTAPSYEQYF
TRBV4-3,NA,TRBD2,TRBJ2-3,TGCGCCAGCAGCCCCAGAGCGGGAGCTGGGGGGGATACGCAGTATTTT,CASSPRAGAGGDTQYF
TRBV28,NA,TRBD2,TRBJ2-1,TGTGCCAGCAGTTTATGGGCTAGCGGGTTAAATGAGCAGTTCTTC,CASSLWASGLNEQFF
TRBV7-2,NA,NA,TRBJ2-1,TGTGCCAGCAGCTTAGTAAGGGCGGGATACGAGTTCTTC,CASSLVRAGYEFF
TRBV29-1,NA,TRBD1,TRBJ1-1,TGCAGCGTTGGAATGGCCGGGACAGGGACTGAAGCTTTCTTT,CSVGMAGTGTEAFF
TRBV28,few,NA,TRBJ2-6,TGTGCCAGCAGGGTCCCGGGTCCAGCCAACGTCCTGACTTTC,CASRVPGPANVLTF
TRBV19,NA,NA,TRBJ1-1,TGTGCCAGCAGGACTGACCACTGGGAGAACACTGAAGCTTTCTTT,CASRTDHWENTEAFF
TRBV29-1,NA,TRBD1,TRBJ2-5,TGCAGCCTGGGGGGACAGGGGTTAGAGACCCAGTACTTC,CSLGGQGLETQYF
TRBV9,NA,TRBD1,TRBJ2-3,TGTGCCAGCAGCCCTACGGGACAGGGAAATCCGCAGTATTTT,CASSPTGQGNPQYF